Listed below are T cell receptor beta chains from one sample, sequenced in a study of T cells after posttransplantation cyclophosphamide. Assay: immunoSEQ multiplex PCR; the TCRdb copy retains only in-frame clones and omits some. The data contain tens of thousands of clones, roughly 82% of them seen just once; the ten biggest clones take up about 6.3%. The sequenced sample consisted of PBMCs. The origin of the receptors is a woman aged 55-69 years with a blood cancer, CMV-positive, and with a related stem cell donor. The CDR3 runs from the conserved cysteine through the conserved F or W. The D gene is left open where the match is weak. Size tells how often a clone was seen (once, few, many) or the class of an expanded clone, and some rows leave it out.

clone size	V gene	D gene	J gene	CDR3 DNA	CDR3 protein
.	TRBV7-9	.	TRBJ1-1	TGTGCCAGCAGCTTAGTGGTGAGCGAAGCTTTCTTT	CASSLVVSEAFF
.	TRBV7-9	.	TRBJ2-1	TGTGCCAGCAGCTTTTGGGGGGATGAGCAGTTCTTC	CASSFWGDEQFF
.	TRBV30	.	TRBJ1-1	TGTGCCTGGAGTGCTCCAGGGTTCTCTGAAGCTTTCTTT	CAWSAPGFSEAFF
.	TRBV11-2	TRBD1	TRBJ1-1	TGTGCCAGCAGCTTAGGGCAGGGGGTCCCTGAAGCTTTCTTT	CASSLGQGVPEAFF
.	TRBV5-1	TRBD2	TRBJ2-5	TGCGCCAGCAGCTTGGTTCTAGCGGGAGTACAGGAGACCCAGTACTTC	CASSLVLAGVQETQYF
.	TRBV7-6	.	TRBJ2-5	TGTGCCAGCAGCTTATCCCGACTGGAGGCGGAGACCCAGTACTTC	CASSLSRLEAETQYF
.	TRBV10-3	TRBD1	TRBJ2-7	TGTGCCATCAGCCTAGACAGGGGGAGCTCCTACGAGCAGTACTTC	CAISLDRGSSYEQYF
.	TRBV27	.	TRBJ2-7	TGTGCCAGCAGTTTCTCGGGTTCCTCCTACGAGCAGTACTTC	CASSFSGSSYEQYF
.	TRBV29-1	TRBD1	TRBJ1-1	TGCAGCGTTCCGGGACAGATGAACACTGAAGCTTTCTTT	CSVPGQMNTEAFF
.	TRBV7-2	.	TRBJ1-3	TGTGCCAGCAGCTCCCGCTCTGGAAACACCATATATTTT	CASSSRSGNTIYF
.	TRBV5-4	TRBD2	TRBJ2-3	TGTGCCAGCAGCCCGGGGGGGGATACGCAGTATTTT	CASSPGGDTQYF
few	TRBV9	TRBD1	TRBJ2-5	TGTGCCAGCAGCGCCGGGACAGGGAGGGAGACCCAGTACTTC	CASSAGTGRETQYF
.	TRBV6-6	TRBD2	TRBJ2-5	TGTGCCAGCAGCCATGGGACTAGCGGGAGGGAGACCCAGTACTTC	CASSHGTSGRETQYF
.	TRBV19	TRBD1	TRBJ1-2	TGTGCCAGTAGTCCCCAGGACAGGTCCGTCAGCTACACCTTC	CASSPQDRSVSYTF
.	TRBV30	TRBD1	TRBJ2-4	TGTGCCTGGAATACAGGGGGGTTTGCCAAAAACATTCAGTACTTC	CAWNTGGFAKNIQYF
.	TRBV5-1	TRBD2	TRBJ2-2	TGCGCCAGCAGCTTGTTGCCTTCTCGGGAGGGATACACCGGGGAGCTGTTTTTT	CASSLLPSREGYTGELFF
.	TRBV30	TRBD2	TRBJ2-7	TGTGCCTGGAGTGTTAGCGGGAGCTCCTACGAGCAGTACTTC	CAWSVSGSSYEQYF
.	TRBV10-3	.	TRBJ2-7	TGTGCCATCAGTGAAAAACAGGGAACTGTTTTGGCGCAGTACTTC	CAISEKQGTVLAQYF
.	TRBV10-2	.	TRBJ2-5	TGCGCCAGCACGGAGGGAGCCCCTAGAGAGCAGTACTTC	CASTEGAPREQYF
.	TRBV27	TRBD2	TRBJ2-7	TGTGCCAGCAGTTCCAGGGGACCGGGACTAGCCGGCGAGCAGTACTTC	CASSSRGPGLAGEQYF
.	TRBV28	TRBD1	TRBJ1-4	TGTGCCAGCAGTATCGGGACAGGGGAAAAACTGTTTTTT	CASSIGTGEKLFF
.	TRBV5-1	TRBD2	TRBJ2-2	TGCGCCAGCACCCCCTCGGATCCTAGCGGGAGGGCCGGGGAGCTGTTTTTT	CASTPSDPSGRAGELFF
once	TRBV29-1	TRBD2	TRBJ2-1	TGCAGCGTTGATTTAGCGGGACCCTACAATGAGCAGTTCTTC	CSVDLAGPYNEQFF
.	TRBV7-8	.	TRBJ2-3	TGTGCCAGCAGCTTTAGCAGTGGCACAGATACGCAGTATTTT	CASSFSSGTDTQYF
.	TRBV6-1	.	TRBJ2-7	TGTGCCAGCAGTGAGAGAGTAGGGGATTCCTTCTACGAGCAGTACTTC	CASSERVGDSFYEQYF
.	TRBV27	TRBD1	TRBJ1-1	TGTGCCAGCAGTTTTACCTATCCCGGGACAGGGTGGGTCTCTGAAGCTTTCTTT	CASSFTYPGTGWVSEAFF
.	TRBV6-6	TRBD2	TRBJ2-1	TGTGCCAGCAGTTATGGCGGGAGGTTTAGTGAGCAGTTCTTC	CASSYGGRFSEQFF
.	TRBV14	.	TRBJ2-7	TGTGCCAGCAGCCAAGACTGGGGGCCGGGGGAGCAGTACTTC	CASSQDWGPGEQYF
.	TRBV19	TRBD2	TRBJ2-3	TGTGCCAGTGGGGCGGGAGCAACGCAGTATTTT	CASGAGATQYF
.	TRBV9	TRBD2	TRBJ2-2	TGTGCCAGCAGACGTGGGACTAGCAACACCGGGGAGCTGTTTTTT	CASRRGTSNTGELFF
.	TRBV9	.	TRBJ2-5	TGTGCCAGCAGCGTAGTAGGGGAAGCGACCCAGTACTTC	CASSVVGEATQYF
.	TRBV19	.	TRBJ1-3	TGTGCCAGTACGCCGACCGGACACTCTGGAAACACCATATATTTT	CASTPTGHSGNTIYF
.	TRBV12-5	TRBD2	TRBJ2-1	TGTGCTAGTGGTTTGGTGCGGGGAGCGGGAGAGGAGCAGTTCTTC	CASGLVRGAGEEQFF
.	TRBV18	TRBD1	TRBJ1-2	TGTGCCAGCTCACCGGGACAGGGTAACTATGGCTACACCTTC	CASSPGQGNYGYTF
.	TRBV18	.	TRBJ1-1	TGTGCCAGCTCACAAGGGAGCACTGAAGCTTTCTTT	CASSQGSTEAFF
.	TRBV2	.	TRBJ2-6	TGTGCCAGCAGCGGACAGTTATCTGGGGCCAACGTCCTGACTTTC	CASSGQLSGANVLTF
.	TRBV7-9	TRBD2	TRBJ2-1	TGTGCCAGCAGCTTAAAGAGGGTAGCGGGAGTGTACAATGAGCAGTTCTTC	CASSLKRVAGVYNEQFF
.	TRBV5-5	.	TRBJ2-1	TGTGCCAGCAGCCGTGGAGGGGTGAGTGAGCAGTTCTTC	CASSRGGVSEQFF
.	TRBV4-1	.	TRBJ2-7	TGCGCCAGCAGCGAAATCGAGGCAGGGCCTTACGAGCAGTACTTC	CASSEIEAGPYEQYF
.	TRBV2	.	TRBJ2-3	TGTGCCAGCAGTGATATGGGACTTCGCACAGATACGCAGTATTTT	CASSDMGLRTDTQYF
.	TRBV13	TRBD2	TRBJ2-1	TGTGCCAGCAGCTTGGCGGGAGCGGGCGATGAGCAGTTCTTC	CASSLAGAGDEQFF
.	TRBV7-9	TRBD1	TRBJ1-5	TGTGCCAGCAGCCCGGGACAGGGCAATCAGCCCCAGCATTTT	CASSPGQGNQPQHF
.	TRBV4-1	TRBD2	TRBJ2-3	TGCGCCAGCAGCCAAATAGCGGGAGTTGGGGATACGCAGTATTTT	CASSQIAGVGDTQYF
.	TRBV19	.	TRBJ1-1	TGTGCCAGTATGGGGAGCACTGAAGCTTTCTTT	CASMGSTEAFF
.	TRBV4-1	TRBD2	TRBJ2-4	TGCGCCAGCAGCCAAGGAGGAGCGGGAGTGTCTCAAAACATTCAGTACTTC	CASSQGGAGVSQNIQYF
.	TRBV6-6	TRBD2	TRBJ2-7	TGTGCCAGCAGTTACCTAGCGGGAAACTCCTACGAGCAGTACTTC	CASSYLAGNSYEQYF
.	TRBV6-5	.	TRBJ2-1	TGTGCCACCAAGCCGGTTCGCTACAATGAGCAGTTCTTC	CATKPVRYNEQFF
.	TRBV30	.	TRBJ1-1	TGTGCCTGGAGTGTACCGGCCGGGGGGACTGAAGCTTTCTTT	CAWSVPAGGTEAFF
.	TRBV2	TRBD2	TRBJ2-1	TGTGCCAGCAGGGTAAGGACTAGCGGGAGCTACAATGAGCAGTTCTTC	CASRVRTSGSYNEQFF
.	TRBV6-5	.	TRBJ1-1	TGTGCCAGCAGTTCTCCGGGGGTACGGACTGAAGCTTTCTTT	CASSSPGVRTEAFF
.	TRBV27	.	TRBJ2-7	TGTGCCAGCAGCCCCAGGGGCCTTAAGGCCTACGAGCAGTACTTC	CASSPRGLKAYEQYF
once	TRBV5-1	.	TRBJ1-1	TGCGCCAGCAGCCCGGGACACTACATGAACACTGAAGCTTTCTTT	CASSPGHYMNTEAFF
.	TRBV5-4	.	TRBJ2-1	TGTGCCAGCAGCCTAGCAATTGAGTCCTACAATGAGCAGTTCTTC	CASSLAIESYNEQFF
.	TRBV6-1	.	TRBJ2-5	TGTGCCAGCAGTGAAGCGCTTCAGGAGGGAAGAAGGAGAGAGACCCAGTACTTC	CASSEALQEGRRRETQYF
once	TRBV5-1	.	TRBJ1-1	TGCGCCAGCAGCTGGGGCAGCGTGAACACTGAAGCTTTCTTT	CASSWGSVNTEAFF
few	TRBV5-1	.	TRBJ2-1	TGCGCCAGCAGCTTAGGGGAGGCCTACAATGAGCAGTTCTTC	CASSLGEAYNEQFF
.	TRBV7-8	.	TRBJ1-2	TGTGCCAGCAGCTTAGATAGCGCTGGCTACACCTTC	CASSLDSAGYTF
.	TRBV4-2	.	TRBJ2-7	TGTGCCAGCAGCCAAGATGAACCGGGGTCCTACGAGCAGTACTTC	CASSQDEPGSYEQYF